Here is one T cell receptor beta chain with its context. What it binds is not known. This sample stems from a study of beta chain features in type 1 diabetes. Notes on the study in general: The study found moderately but significantly shorter TCRB CDR3s in all four CD4+ subsets of Type 1 diabetes patients.

Every bit of the isolated RNA underwent reverse transcription, so sequencing read expressed TCRB transcripts. Profiling relied on immunoSEQ multiplex PCR, and the TCRdb table lists in-frame clones only, not all of them. The data hold approximately 58,000 clones, with about 64% observed a single time. Germline loops: CDR1 GTSNPN, CDR2 SVGIG (reference sequence). This CDR3 spans 12 amino acids. V was clipped by 5 bases and J by 5 bases, with 13 bases between them. V usage is TRBV30 and J usage is TRBJ2-7; a possible D gene is TRBD1 (5 bases). Sequenced sample: stem cell memory CD4+ T cells from blood. This clonotype was sampled from a woman aged 25-40 years with type 1 diabetes. The CDR3 region is CAWVNKGNEQYF. In DNA form, the CDR3 reads TGTGCCTGGGTGAACAAGGGGAACGAGCAGTACTTC.